Listed below are T cell receptor beta chains from one sample, sequenced in a study of T cell repertoires in cytomegalovirus infection. One entry per CDR3 protein results from TCRdb running MiXCR on the reads. The data show roughly 730,000 distinct CDR3 sequences, around 35% seen once. No cognate antigen is known for these TCRs. Sample: cultured PBMCs, taken from culture after CMV antigen stimulation. The receptors here all came from a human donor in good health (CMV status not recorded). Some clones in this sample may be carry-over from other donors' samples. CDR3s include the opening cysteine and the closing phenylalanine or tryptophan. Fields, in order: clone size, V gene, J gene, D gene, CDR3 protein, CDR3 DNA. A D gene is named only where the DNA matches it firmly. Part of the rows lack a size; the others show once, few, many or a class for expanded clones.

NA,TRBV2,TRBJ1-4,TRBD1,CASYGTEEKLFF,TGTGCCAGCTATGGGACAGAGGAAAAACTGTTTTTT
NA,TRBV7-2,TRBJ1-3,NA,CASSPPDPTIYF,TGTGCCAGCAGCCCCCCCGATCCCACCATATATTTT
NA,TRBV19,TRBJ1-1,TRBD1,CASSSRQGRVGTEAFF,TGTGCCAGTAGTAGCAGACAGGGCCGCGTGGGCACTGAAGCTTTCTTT
few,TRBV4-1,TRBJ2-3,NA,CASSPRRAFGQYF,TGCGCCAGCAGCCCGCGCCGAGCATTCGGGCAGTATTTT
NA,TRBV12-3/TRBV12-4,TRBJ2-3,TRBD1,CASIRRQGGTDTQYF,TGTGCCAGCATACGTCGACAGGGGGGCACAGATACGCAGTATTTT
NA,TRBV12-3/TRBV12-4,TRBJ2-1,NA,CASSTIPPSEQFF,TGTGCCAGCAGTACGATCCCCCCCAGTGAGCAGTTCTTC
NA,TRBV20-1,TRBJ1-1,NA,CSASGSFGAFF,TGCAGTGCATCAGGGTCTTTCGGAGCTTTCTTT
NA,TRBV20-1,TRBJ1-2,NA,CSAGGGAYGYTF,TGCAGTGCCGGGGGGGGGGCTTATGGCTACACCTTC
NA,TRBV20-1,TRBJ2-1,NA,CSARRQDQDEQFF,TGCAGTGCTAGAAGACAGGATCAGGATGAGCAGTTCTTC
NA,TRBV7-9,TRBJ2-3,TRBD2,CASSLARLAEARKGTDTQYF,TGTGCCAGCAGCTTAGCGAGACTAGCGGAGGCGCGAAAAGGCACAGATACGCAGTATTTT
few,TRBV7-2,TRBJ2-1,TRBD2,CASSRTSGFDEQFF,TGTGCCAGCAGCAGGACTAGCGGTTTTGATGAGCAGTTCTTC
many,TRBV7-2,TRBJ2-7,TRBD2,CASSLAGGGSEQYF,TGTGCCAGCAGCTTAGCGGGGGGGGGGAGCGAGCAGTACTTC
many,TRBV6-1,TRBJ2-5,TRBD1,CASSYFRGRETQYF,TGTGCCAGCAGTTATTTCAGGGGGCGGGAGACCCAGTACTTC
few,TRBV24-1,TRBJ1-5,NA,CATSPGGNQPQHF,TGTGCCACCAGTCCGGGAGGCAATCAGCCCCAGCATTTT
few,TRBV7-7,TRBJ2-5,NA,CASSPGDLQETQYF,TGTGCCAGCAGCCCCGGGGACCTCCAAGAGACCCAGTACTTC
few,TRBV7-6,TRBJ1-2,NA,CASSFAGTYGYTF,TGTGCCAGCAGCTTCGCAGGGACTTATGGCTACACCTTC
NA,TRBV4-3,TRBJ2-2,NA,CASSQEALGGTGELFF,TGCGCCAGCAGCCAAGAAGCTTTAGGTGGCACCGGGGAGCTGTTTTTT
few,TRBV12-3/TRBV12-4,TRBJ1-4,TRBD1,CASSLDRANEKLFF,TGTGCCAGCAGTCTAGACAGGGCGAATGAAAAACTGTTTTTT
NA,TRBV28,TRBJ2-5,TRBD1,CASSLGDRLETQYF,TGTGCCAGCAGTTTAGGGGACAGACTAGAGACCCAGTACTTC
NA,TRBV12-3/TRBV12-4,TRBJ1-1,NA,CASKDPGQNTEAFF,TGTGCCAGCAAGGATCCGGGACAGAACACTGAAGCTTTCTTT
NA,TRBV5-1,TRBJ1-1,TRBD1,CASRPGGEGTEAFF,TGCGCCAGCAGACCAGGGGGTGAGGGCACTGAAGCTTTCTTT
NA,TRBV10-3,TRBJ2-7,NA,CAILRTGRTYEQYF,TGTGCCATCTTGCGAACAGGGAGAACCTACGAGCAGTACTTC
few,TRBV5-6,TRBJ1-2,NA,CASSTATGSGGYTF,TGTGCCAGCAGCACAGCTACAGGGAGTGGCGGCTACACCTTC
NA,TRBV29-1,TRBJ2-1,NA,CSVGQDNEQFF,TGCAGCGTTGGGCAAGACAATGAGCAGTTCTTC
many,TRBV7-9,TRBJ1-5,NA,CASTLGGNQPQHF,TGTGCCAGCACCCTAGGGGGCAATCAGCCCCAGCATTTT
few,TRBV7-6,TRBJ2-1,TRBD2,CASSPLAGLYNEQFF,TGTGCCAGCAGCCCCTTAGCGGGTCTCTACAATGAGCAGTTCTTC
once,TRBV18,TRBJ2-2,NA,CASAPRSGELFF,TGTGCCAGCGCGCCCCGGAGCGGGGAGCTGTTTTTT
NA,TRBV7-6,TRBJ2-4,TRBD2,CASSPGLASNIQYF,TGTGCCAGCAGCCCGGGACTAGCGTCGAACATTCAGTACTTC
NA,TRBV5-1,TRBJ2-1,TRBD2,CASSLVTSGGDEQFF,TGCGCCAGCAGCTTGGTGACTAGCGGGGGGGATGAGCAGTTCTTC
NA,TRBV7-9,TRBJ1-3,NA,CASSSLGGGPGNTIYF,TGTGCCAGCAGCTCCCTAGGAGGGGGGCCTGGAAACACCATATATTTT
NA,TRBV11-2,TRBJ2-2,NA,CASSRSLAGELFF,TGTGCCAGCAGCAGAAGTTTGGCCGGGGAGCTGTTTTTT
once,TRBV6-5,TRBJ2-3,NA,CASSQSPGRRRDTQYF,TGTGCCAGCAGTCAATCGCCGGGACGGAGGAGAGATACGCAGTATTTT
few,TRBV6-1,TRBJ1-2,NA,CASRKQGELGYTF,TGTGCCAGCAGGAAACAGGGAGAGCTTGGCTACACCTTC
many,TRBV7-2,TRBJ2-3,NA,CASSLVLLRVDTQYF,TGTGCCAGCAGCTTAGTGTTACTCCGGGTAGATACGCAGTATTTT
many,TRBV7-8,TRBJ2-2,NA,CASSLGWGGELFF,TGTGCCAGCAGCTTAGGGTGGGGCGGGGAGCTGTTTTTT
NA,TRBV7-8,TRBJ2-7,TRBD1,CASSEHRDRVYEQYF,TGTGCCAGCAGCGAACACCGGGACAGGGTTTACGAGCAGTACTTC
NA,TRBV4-1,TRBJ2-1,TRBD2,CASSQTGLALYNEQFF,TGCGCCAGCAGCCAAACCGGACTAGCGCTCTACAATGAGCAGTTCTTC
NA,TRBV7-3,TRBJ2-7,TRBD1,CASSPRDRGLLEQYF,TGTGCCAGCAGCCCCCGGGACAGGGGGCTGCTTGAGCAGTACTTC
few,TRBV19,TRBJ1-1,NA,CASSRNRRSTEAFF,TGTGCCAGTAGTAGGAACAGACGGAGCACTGAAGCTTTCTTT
many,TRBV7-2,TRBJ1-4,NA,CASSFRLNEKLFF,TGTGCCAGCAGCTTCAGGCTGAATGAAAAACTGTTTTTT
NA,TRBV7-9,TRBJ1-1,NA,CASNQQAGWNTEAFF,TGTGCCAGCAACCAGCAGGCAGGGTGGAACACTGAAGCTTTCTTT
NA,TRBV5-6,TRBJ1-2,NA,CASSFPTPTENHYGYTF,TGTGCCAGCAGCTTCCCAACCCCGACAGAAAACCACTATGGCTACACCTTC
NA,TRBV19,TRBJ2-2,NA,CASSRWRQANTGELFF,TGTGCCAGTAGCCGGTGGAGGCAGGCGAACACCGGGGAGCTGTTTTTT
NA,TRBV12-3/TRBV12-4,TRBJ2-6,NA,CASGSGHFSGANVLTF,TGTGCCAGCGGCTCGGGACACTTCTCTGGGGCCAACGTCCTGACTTTC
few,TRBV12-3/TRBV12-4,TRBJ2-5,NA,CASSPDGETQYF,TGTGCCAGCAGTCCCGATGGGGAGACCCAGTACTTC
NA,TRBV19,TRBJ1-1,NA,CASSPLGSTGTEAFF,TGTGCCAGTAGTCCCCTTGGTTCTACAGGCACTGAAGCTTTCTTT
NA,TRBV12-3/TRBV12-4,TRBJ1-4,NA,CASSLDSYSEKLFF,TGTGCCAGCAGTTTAGACAGTTATTCTGAAAAACTGTTTTTT
NA,TRBV6-1,TRBJ2-3,TRBD2,CASSARLAGYSDTQYF,TGTGCCAGCAGTGCCAGACTAGCGGGGTACTCAGATACGCAGTATTTT
few,TRBV20-1,TRBJ2-7,NA,CSAMSAGPYEQYF,TGCAGTGCTATGTCGGCAGGCCCCTACGAGCAGTACTTC
many,TRBV7-2,TRBJ2-3,NA,CASSLVLSTDTQYF,TGTGCCAGCAGCTTAGTGCTGAGCACAGATACGCAGTATTTT